This TCR beta chain was profiled in a study of CD8+ T cells in alopecia areata. Study details: Among treated patients, oral tofacitinib was administered at 5 to 10 mg twice daily.

Points from the study as a whole: Normal-skin resident alphabeta T cells also appear among scalp sample sequences.

PBMCs, the starting material, were the source of sorted CD4+ and CD8+ T cells. The CDR3 totals 16 residues. Germline CDR1 MNHEY, CDR2 SMNVEV (reference sequence). Trimming pared 1 base from V and 0 bases from J, leaving 10 bases between. This clone was seen more than once but under ten times. What it binds is not known. RNA, once extracted, was reverse transcribed into cDNA for use as the sequencing template. Clones were read by immunoSEQ multiplex PCR, and TCRdb kept only the in-frame ones, dropping some. Among over 100,000 clones listed, almost 50% were seen once. The source of this sequence is a human donor with alopecia areata. The sample here was CD8+ T cells sorted from blood, taken at week 0. The rearrangement links TRBV27 to TRBJ1-5, with D possibly being TRBD1 (6 bases). In nucleotides, the CDR3 is TGTGCCAGCAGTTTATGGGGGCCAGTTAGCAATCAGCCCCAGCATTTT. Its translation is CASSLWGPVSNQPQHF.